This TCR beta chain is drawn from a study of blood T cells in healthy people across ages. Whole-study results and caveats: The recorded TCR beta diversity per million T cells decreased in a roughly linear manner with age. The study could not conclusively compare naive and antigen-experienced cells, given its unsorted PBMCs. Estimates of diversity drawn from one million T cells were considered underestimates.

This CDR3 is built from 14 residues. Germline-derived CDR1 and CDR2 are SGHRS and YFSETQ. Trimming took 4 bases from V and 2 from J, leaving 11 bases between them. This clonotype is a singleton in its sample. Its antigen is still unknown. There were healthy Caucasian individuals from Russia, aged roughly 6 to 95, serving as donors. Using a J-beta primer mix together with a sample-barcoded 5' primer, a second PCR was run for about 6 to 12 cycles. TCRdb fed the 5' RACE reads into MiXCR, producing one record per CDR3 protein. This sample yields roughly 900,000 distinct CDR3 sequences, of which under 50% are seen a single time; about an eighth belongs to the top ten.

The origin of this receptor is a man aged 25 to 40 in good health. Sequenced input: blood. The V and J genes are TRBV5-1 and TRBJ2-3, with D uncertain. The CDR3 region is CASSLLVTTDTQYF. For the CDR3, the DNA is TGCGCCAGCAGCCTCCTTGTGACCACAGATACGCAGTATTTT.